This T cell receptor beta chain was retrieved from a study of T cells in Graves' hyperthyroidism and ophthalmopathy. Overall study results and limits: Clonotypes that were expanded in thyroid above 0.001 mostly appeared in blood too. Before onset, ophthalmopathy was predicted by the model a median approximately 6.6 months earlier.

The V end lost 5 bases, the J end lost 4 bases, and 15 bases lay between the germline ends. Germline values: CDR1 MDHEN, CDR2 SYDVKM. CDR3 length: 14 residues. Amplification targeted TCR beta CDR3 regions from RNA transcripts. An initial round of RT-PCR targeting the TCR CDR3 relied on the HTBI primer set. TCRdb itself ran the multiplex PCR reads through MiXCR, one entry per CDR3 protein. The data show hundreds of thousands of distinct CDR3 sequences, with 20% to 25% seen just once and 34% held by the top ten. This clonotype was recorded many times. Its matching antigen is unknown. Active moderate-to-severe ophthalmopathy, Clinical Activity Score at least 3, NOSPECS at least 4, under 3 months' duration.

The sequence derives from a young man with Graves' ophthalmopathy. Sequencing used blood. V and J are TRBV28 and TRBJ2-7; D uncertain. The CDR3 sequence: CASSGVELWYEQYF. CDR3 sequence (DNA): TGTGCCAGCAGTGGGGTCGAGCTCTGGTACGAGCAGTACTTC.